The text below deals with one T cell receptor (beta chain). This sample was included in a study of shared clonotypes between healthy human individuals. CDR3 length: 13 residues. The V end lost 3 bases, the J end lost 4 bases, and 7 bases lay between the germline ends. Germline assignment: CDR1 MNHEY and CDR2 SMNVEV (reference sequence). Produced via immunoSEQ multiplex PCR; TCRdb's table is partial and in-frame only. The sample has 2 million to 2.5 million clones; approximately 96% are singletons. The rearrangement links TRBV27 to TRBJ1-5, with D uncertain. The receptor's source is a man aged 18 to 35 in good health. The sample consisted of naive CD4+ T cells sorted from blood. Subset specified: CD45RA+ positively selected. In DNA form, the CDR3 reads TGTGCCAGCAGTTTGTGGGAAAATCAGCCCCAGCATTTT. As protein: CASSLWENQPQHF.